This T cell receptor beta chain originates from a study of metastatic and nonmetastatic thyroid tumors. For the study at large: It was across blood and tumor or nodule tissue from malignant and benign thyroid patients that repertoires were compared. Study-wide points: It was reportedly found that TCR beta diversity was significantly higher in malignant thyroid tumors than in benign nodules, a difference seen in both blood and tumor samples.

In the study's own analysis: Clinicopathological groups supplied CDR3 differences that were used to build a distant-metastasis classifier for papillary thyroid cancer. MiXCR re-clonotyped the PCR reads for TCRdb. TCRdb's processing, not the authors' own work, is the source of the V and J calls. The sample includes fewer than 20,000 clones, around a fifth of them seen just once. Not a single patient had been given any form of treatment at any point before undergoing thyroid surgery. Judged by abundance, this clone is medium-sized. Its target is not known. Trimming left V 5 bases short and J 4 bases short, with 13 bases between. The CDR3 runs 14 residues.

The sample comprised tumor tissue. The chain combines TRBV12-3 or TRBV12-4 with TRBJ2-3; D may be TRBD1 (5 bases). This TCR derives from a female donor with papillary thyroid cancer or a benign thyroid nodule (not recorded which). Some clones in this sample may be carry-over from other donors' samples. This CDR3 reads CASSGQLDADTQYF. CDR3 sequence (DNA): TGTGCCAGCAGTGGACAATTAGATGCAGATACGCAGTATTTT.